This TCR beta chain was recovered during a study of blood T cell repertoires in COVID-19. The protocol was immunoSEQ multiplex PCR, while the TCRdb copy is restricted to in-frame clones and leaves out a portion. The sample includes 210,000 or so clones, around 89% of them seen just once. V was trimmed by 2 bases and J by 4 bases, leaving 9 bases between them. Germline CDR1 reads MNHNS; CDR2 reads SASEGT. CDR3 length: 14 residues. The gene calls are TRBV6-1 and TRBJ1-3; tentative D call: TRBD1 (5 bases). The sample taken for sequencing was peripheral blood. This receptor was obtained from a man in his fifties or sixties with acute or convalescent COVID-19. CDR3 DNA sequence: TGTGCCAGCAGTGAACCGGGACTCGGAAACACCATATATTTT. Protein product: CASSEPGLGNTIYF.